Sequencing of this T cell receptor beta chain was carried out in a study of cytomegalovirus exposure and HLA in healthy donors. Study at large: Earlier sequencing of some 180 million T cells yielded about 120 million unique TCR beta sequences.

Vbeta (60) and Jbeta (13) primers were used in the PCR. Clones were sequenced by immunoSEQ multiplex PCR, and TCRdb holds only the in-frame ones, with some missing. The repertoire consists of approximately 160,000 clones, with around 75% occurring once and the leading ten covering over 1.1%. This CDR3 spans 15 amino acids. With 4 bases removed from V and 7 bases from J, the gap between germline ends came to 18 bases. The germline CDR1 and CDR2 sequences are SGHDT and YYEEEE. The receptor was derived from a man younger than 35 in good health and CMV-seronegative. The sample comprised PBMCs. V usage is TRBV5-6 and J usage is TRBJ1-5, with a weak D call TRBD1 (5 bases). The CDR3 is CASSPMGQVGQPQHF. CDR3 DNA sequence: TGTGCCAGCAGCCCGATGGGGCAAGTAGGACAGCCCCAGCATTTT. The full variable domain, completed using reference TRBV5-6 and TRBJ1-5, is DAGVTQSPTHLIKTRGQQVTLRCSPKSGHDTVSWYQQALGQGPQFIFQYYEEEERQRGNFPDRFSGHQFPNYSSELNVNALLLGDSALYLCASSPMGQVGQPQHFGDGTRLSIL.